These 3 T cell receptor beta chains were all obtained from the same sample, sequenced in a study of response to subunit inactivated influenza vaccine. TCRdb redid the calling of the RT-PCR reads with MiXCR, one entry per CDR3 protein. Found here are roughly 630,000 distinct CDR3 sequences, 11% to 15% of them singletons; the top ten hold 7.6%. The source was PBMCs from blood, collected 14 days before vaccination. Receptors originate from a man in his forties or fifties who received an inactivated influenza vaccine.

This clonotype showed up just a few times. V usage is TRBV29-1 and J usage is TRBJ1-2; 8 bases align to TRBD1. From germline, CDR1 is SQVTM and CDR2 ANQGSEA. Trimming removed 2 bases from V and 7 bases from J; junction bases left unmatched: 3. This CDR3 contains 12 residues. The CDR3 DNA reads TGCAGCGTTGAACAGGGGGCGGCTGGCTACACCTTC. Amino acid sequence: CSVEQGAAGYTF.

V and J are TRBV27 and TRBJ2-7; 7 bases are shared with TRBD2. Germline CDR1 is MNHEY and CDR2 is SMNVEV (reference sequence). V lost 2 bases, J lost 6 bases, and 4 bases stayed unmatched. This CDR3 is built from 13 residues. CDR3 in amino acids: CASSLEASGEQYF. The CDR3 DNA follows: TGTGCCAGCAGTTTAGAGGCTAGCGGCGAGCAGTACTTC.

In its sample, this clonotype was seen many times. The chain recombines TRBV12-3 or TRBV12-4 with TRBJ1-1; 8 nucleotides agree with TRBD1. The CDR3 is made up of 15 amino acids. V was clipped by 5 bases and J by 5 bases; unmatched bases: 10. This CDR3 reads CASSRTGLGETEAFF. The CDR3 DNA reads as TGTGCCAGCAGTCGGACAGGGCTTGGTGAGACTGAAGCTTTCTTT.